The source of this T cell receptor beta chain is a study of CD8 T cells in ankylosing spondylitis. With molecular barcodes, quantitative 5'-RACE was used to make the TCR beta libraries. TCRdb analysed the 5' RACE reads with MiXCR anew, one entry per CDR3 protein. The sample lists 670,000 or so distinct CDR3 sequences, roughly 19% occurring once. Trimming cost V 0 bases and J 8 bases, with 12 bases left between them. The V gene's germline CDR1 is SGHRS and CDR2 YFSETQ. This CDR3 has 14 amino acids. In the case of this clonotype: The target antigen is unknown.

The study's findings and limits: According to the report, clones linked to the disease were significantly enriched in matched synovial fluid samples taken from ankylosing spondylitis patients. Earlier authors reported some of these motif variants in reactive arthritis synovial fluid and blood. Disease-linked clones were found to be CD8+ and relatively rare in peripheral blood. There was a TCR beta motif, made of several highly homologous variants, that appeared characteristic of ankylosing spondylitis blood.

This TCR was sampled from a male donor with ankylosing spondylitis. The V call is TRBV5-1, the J call TRBJ2-1; TRBD2 might be the D (5 bases). The material sequenced was blood, either unsorted or a sorted T cell fraction (not recorded which). CDR3 sequence reads: CASSLGLSPDEQFF. The CDR3 bases are TGCGCCAGCAGCTTGGGACTATCCCCGGATGAGCAGTTCTTC.